This T cell receptor (beta chain) is drawn from a study of human T cells and chemical hapten exposure. V lost 8 bases and J 7 bases, leaving 14 bases between the germline ends. Per germline, CDR1 SGHAT and CDR2 FQNNGV. There are 12 residues in the CDR3. Time point here: pre-sensitization, week 0. Treatment denoted: therapeutic diphenylcyclopropenone sensitization with weekly scalp DPC. MiXCR was run by TCRdb on the RACE reads, yielding one entry per CDR3 protein. The repertoire includes approximately 77,000 distinct CDR3 sequences, approximately 14% of them detected once, and about 4.6% sits in the top ten.

The V call is TRBV11-2, the J call TRBJ1-1; possibly TRBD1 for D (5 bases). The TCR comes from a woman aged 45-60 years with alopecia areata. Some clones in this sample may be carry-over from other donors' samples. Source: whole blood, taken in connection with sensitization to the hapten diphenylcyclopropenone (DPC). The CDR3 DNA reads TGTGCCAGCTCCTCCGACAGTTATGAAGCTTTCTTT. Amino acid sequence: CASSSDSYEAFF.